These 3 T cell receptor beta chains came from one sample sequenced in a study of beta chain features in type 1 diabetes. Investigators reverse transcribed all isolated RNA, so they sequenced expressed TCRB transcripts. Measured with immunoSEQ multiplex PCR; TCRdb has only the in-frame clones, and not every one. The sample yields hundreds of thousands of clones, roughly 31% seen once. Sequencing was carried out using naive CD4+ T cells from blood. The receptors were sampled from a young man in good health.

This clone has a handful of counts. Other DNA sequences within the sample encode an identical CDR3. V gene TRBV7-9 combines with J gene TRBJ2-7; D is unresolved. V was clipped by 1 base and J by 1 base, with 2 bases between them. CDR1 is SEHNR and CDR2 is FQNEAQ in the germline V gene (reference sequence). The CDR3 spans 12 residues. The CDR3 loop reads CASSLGSYEQYF. The CDR3 DNA reads TGTGCCAGCAGCTTAGGGTCCTACGAGCAGTACTTC.

This clone was found a few times. This chain uses TRBV4-1 with TRBJ2-1; 10 bases fit TRBD2. Germline V gene lookup returns CDR1 MGHRA and CDR2 YSYEKL. Unmatched junction bases numbered 5, after V lost 7 bases and J lost 2 bases. The CDR3 extends over 15 amino acids. The CDR3 loop is CASMPSGSPYNEQFF. The CDR3, as DNA: TGCGCCAGCATGCCTAGCGGGAGCCCCTACAATGAGCAGTTCTTC.

Here the CDR3 reads CASSLFDRAGYTF. DNA for the CDR3: TGTGCCAGCAGTTTATTCGACAGGGCTGGCTACACCTTC. This rearrangement joins TRBV28 to TRBJ1-2; TRBD1 matches 7 bases. Germline V gene data show CDR1 as MDHEN and CDR2 as SYDVKM. This CDR3 is built from 13 residues. Trimming took 1 base from V and 7 from J; bases not matched to a gene: 3.